The T cell receptor beta chain described here comes from a study of identical twins. This clonotype showed up just a few times. J gave up 1 base and V 4 bases, and 5 bases lay outside the gene matches. CDR3 length: 15 amino acids. Looked up from germline, CDR1 is LGHDT and CDR2 is YNNKEL (reference sequence). Via MiXCR, TCRdb re-called the 5' RACE reads, giving one row per CDR3 protein. The sample has 350,000 to 600,000 distinct CDR3 sequences, more than 13% seen once. This sample was also put to use in a study of yellow fever vaccine responses in identical twins.

The chain is built from TRBV3-1 and TRBJ2-7; 9 bases align to TRBD1. The material sequenced was CD4+ T cells sorted from blood. This TCR was sampled from a woman between 18 and 29 years old in good health. The CDR3 loop reads CASSRWGQGSYEQYF. The CDR3 DNA reads as TGTGCCAGCAGCCGTTGGGGACAGGGATCCTACGAGCAGTACTTC.